This entry is about one T cell receptor beta chain. This record comes from a study of blood T cell repertoires in COVID-19. Overall study: PBMCs, B-cell-depleted T cells, or T cells provided the cDNA or gDNA that made up the material.

The CDR3 runs 15 residues. The germline gives CDR1 KGHSH, CDR2 LQKENI. V lost 3 bases, J lost 3 bases, and 15 bases lay in between. Libraries were prepared by immunoSEQ multiplex PCR; TCRdb keeps only in-frame clonotypes and omits some of them. The data hold approximately 91,000 clones, with 75% to 90% observed a single time. The TCR was taken from a human donor in a cohort sampled during active COVID-19. The rearrangement joins TRBV18 to TRBJ2-7; TRBD2 is a possible D gene (7 bases). Sequences were obtained from peripheral blood. The CDR3 is CASSPGGRLLYEQYF. Here the CDR3 DNA reads TGTGCCAGCTCACCGGGGGGGCGACTACTCTACGAGCAGTACTTC.